This T cell receptor beta chain is from a study of OX40 agonist ivuxolimab in advanced cancers. The wider study: Ivuxolimab, an antibody that agonizes OX40 (CD134), was administered to the patients. While on treatment, patients had intravenous ivuxolimab at 0.01 to 10 mg/kg every 2 weeks. At roughly 83% male, the cohort had a mean age of 60 years, ranging from roughly 20 to 90.

Method: immunoSEQ multiplex PCR; TCRdb's copy keeps in-frame clones and lacks some. The sample lists tens of thousands of clones, nearly 90% occurring once. The ends were cut back, 6 bases at V and 5 bases at J, with 8 bases in the middle. The CDR3 loop spans 12 amino acids. Germline CDR1 is MNHEY and CDR2 is SMNVEV (reference sequence). The chain employs TRBV27 and TRBJ2-1; weak D call: TRBD2 (6 bases). The material was CD4+ or CD8+ T cells sorted from blood, obtained in a trial of the OX40 agonist ivuxolimab. This receptor was taken from an adult with an advanced solid tumor such as melanoma, head and neck, liver or kidney cancer. The CDR3 DNA is TGTGCCAGCAGGCGGGGAAACAATGAGCAGTTCTTC. Protein: CASRRGNNEQFF.